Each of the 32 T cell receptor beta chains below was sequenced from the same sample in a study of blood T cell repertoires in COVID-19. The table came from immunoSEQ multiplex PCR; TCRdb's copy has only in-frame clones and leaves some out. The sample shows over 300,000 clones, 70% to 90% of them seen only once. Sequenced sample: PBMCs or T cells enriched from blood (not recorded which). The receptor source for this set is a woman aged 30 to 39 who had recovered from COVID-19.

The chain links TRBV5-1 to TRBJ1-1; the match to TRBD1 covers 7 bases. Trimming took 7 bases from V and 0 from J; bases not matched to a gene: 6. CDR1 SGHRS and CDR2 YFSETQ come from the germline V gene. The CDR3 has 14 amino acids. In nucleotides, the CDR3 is TGCGCCAGCGGAGAGACAGGGTTGAACACTGAAGCTTTCTTT. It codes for CASGETGLNTEAFF.

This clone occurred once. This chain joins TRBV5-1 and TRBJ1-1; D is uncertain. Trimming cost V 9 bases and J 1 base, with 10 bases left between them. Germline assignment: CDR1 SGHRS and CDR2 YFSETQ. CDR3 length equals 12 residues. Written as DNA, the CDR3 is TGCGCCACGAGGGCCGGGAACACTGAAGCTTTCTTT. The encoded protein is CATRAGNTEAFF.

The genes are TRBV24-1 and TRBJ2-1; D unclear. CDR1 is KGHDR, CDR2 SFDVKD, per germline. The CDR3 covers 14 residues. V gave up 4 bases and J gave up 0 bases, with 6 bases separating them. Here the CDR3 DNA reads TGTGCCACCAGTGACGGTGGCTCCTACAATGAGCAGTTCTTC. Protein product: CATSDGGSYNEQFF.

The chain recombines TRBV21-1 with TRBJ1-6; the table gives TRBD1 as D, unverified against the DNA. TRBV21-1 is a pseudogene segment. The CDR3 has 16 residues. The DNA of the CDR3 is TGTGCCAGCCCGAAGGGGGCGAGCTCCTATAATTCACCCCTCCACTTT. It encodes CASPKGASSYNSPLHF.

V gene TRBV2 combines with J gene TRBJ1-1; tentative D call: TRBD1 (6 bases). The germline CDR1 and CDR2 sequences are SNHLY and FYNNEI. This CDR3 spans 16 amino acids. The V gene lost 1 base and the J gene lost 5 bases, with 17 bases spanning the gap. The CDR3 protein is CASSEDPRGVWTEAFF. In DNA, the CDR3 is TGTGCCAGCAGTGAAGACCCCAGGGGAGTTTGGACTGAAGCTTTCTTT.

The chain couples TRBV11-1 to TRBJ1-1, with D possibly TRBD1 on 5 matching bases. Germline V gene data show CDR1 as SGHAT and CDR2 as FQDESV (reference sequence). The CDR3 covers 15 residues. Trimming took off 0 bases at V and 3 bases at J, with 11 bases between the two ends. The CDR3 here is CASSLATQGDTEAFF. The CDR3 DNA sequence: TGTGCCAGCAGCTTAGCAACGCAGGGCGACACTGAAGCTTTCTTT.

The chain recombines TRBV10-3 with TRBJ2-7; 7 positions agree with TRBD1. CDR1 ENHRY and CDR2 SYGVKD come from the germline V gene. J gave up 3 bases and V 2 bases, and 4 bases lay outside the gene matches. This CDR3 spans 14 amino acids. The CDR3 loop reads CAISELAGGYEQYF. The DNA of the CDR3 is TGTGCCATCAGTGAGCTGGCAGGGGGCTACGAGCAGTACTTC.

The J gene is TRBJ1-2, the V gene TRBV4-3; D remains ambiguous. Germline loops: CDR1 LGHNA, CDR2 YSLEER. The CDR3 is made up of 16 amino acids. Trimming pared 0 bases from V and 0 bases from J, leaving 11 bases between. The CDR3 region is CASSQDLQNPNYGYTF. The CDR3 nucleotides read TGCGCCAGCAGCCAAGATCTACAGAATCCTAACTATGGCTACACCTTC.

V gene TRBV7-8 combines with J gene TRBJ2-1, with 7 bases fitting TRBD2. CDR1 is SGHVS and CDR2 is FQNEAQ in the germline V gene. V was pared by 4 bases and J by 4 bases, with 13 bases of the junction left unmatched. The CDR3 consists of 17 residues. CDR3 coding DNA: TGTGCCAGCAGCTCCTCTGGGGCTAGCGGAGCTTACAATGAGCAGTTCTTC. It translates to CASSSSGASGAYNEQFF.

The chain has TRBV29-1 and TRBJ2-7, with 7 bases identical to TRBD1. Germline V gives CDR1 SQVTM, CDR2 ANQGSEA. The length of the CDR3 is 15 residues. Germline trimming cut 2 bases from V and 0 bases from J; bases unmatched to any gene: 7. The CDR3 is CSVELGDRASYEQYF. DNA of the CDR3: TGCAGCGTTGAATTGGGGGACAGAGCCTCCTACGAGCAGTACTTC.

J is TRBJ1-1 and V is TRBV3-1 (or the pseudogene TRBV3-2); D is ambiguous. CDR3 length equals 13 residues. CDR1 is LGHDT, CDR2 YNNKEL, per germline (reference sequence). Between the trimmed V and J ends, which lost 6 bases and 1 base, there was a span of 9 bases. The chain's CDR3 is CASRVTTNTEAFF. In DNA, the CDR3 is TGTGCCAGCAGGGTGACAACGAACACTGAAGCTTTCTTT.

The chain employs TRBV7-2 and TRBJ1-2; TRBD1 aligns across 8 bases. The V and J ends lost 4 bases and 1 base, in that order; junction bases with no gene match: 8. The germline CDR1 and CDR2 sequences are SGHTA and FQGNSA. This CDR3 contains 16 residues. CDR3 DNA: TGTGCCAGCAGCTCCCAGACAGGGGCGGGTAACTATGGCTACACCTTC. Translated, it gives CASSSQTGAGNYGYTF.

The CDR3 DNA is TGTGCCAGCAGCTTCACGGACAGACGGAACAATGAGCAGTTCTTC. As protein: CASSFTDRRNNEQFF. The rearrangement joins TRBV5-6 to TRBJ2-1, with D possibly being TRBD1 (6 bases). CDR3 size: 15 residues. The germline V gene has CDR1 SGHDT and CDR2 YYEEEE. Trimming shortened V by 2 bases and J by 5 bases, and 14 bases separated the two germline ends.

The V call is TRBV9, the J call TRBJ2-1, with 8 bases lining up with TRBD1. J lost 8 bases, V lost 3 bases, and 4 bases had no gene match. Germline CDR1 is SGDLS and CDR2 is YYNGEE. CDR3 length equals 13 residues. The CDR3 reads CASSEGQGYEQFF. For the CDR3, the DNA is TGTGCCAGCAGCGAAGGACAGGGATATGAGCAGTTCTTC.

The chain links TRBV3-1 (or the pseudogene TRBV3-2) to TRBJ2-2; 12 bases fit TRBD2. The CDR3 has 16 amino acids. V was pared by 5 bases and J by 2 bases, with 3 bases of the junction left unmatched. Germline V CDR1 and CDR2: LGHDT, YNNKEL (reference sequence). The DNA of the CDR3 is TGTGCCAGCAGCTTACTAGCGGGGGGTAACACCGGGGAGCTGTTTTTT. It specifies CASSLLAGGNTGELFF.

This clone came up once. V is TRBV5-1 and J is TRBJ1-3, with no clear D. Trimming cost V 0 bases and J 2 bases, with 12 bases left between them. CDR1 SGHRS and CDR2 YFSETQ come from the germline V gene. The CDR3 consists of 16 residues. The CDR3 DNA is TGCGCCAGCAGCTTGGGGGAGCCAGACACTGGAAACACCATATATTTT. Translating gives CASSLGEPDTGNTIYF.

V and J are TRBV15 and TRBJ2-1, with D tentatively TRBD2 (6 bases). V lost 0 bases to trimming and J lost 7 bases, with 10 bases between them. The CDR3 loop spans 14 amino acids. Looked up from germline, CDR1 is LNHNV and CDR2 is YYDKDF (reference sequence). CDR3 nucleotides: TGTGCCACCAGCAGAGATTTGACTAGGAATGAGCAGTTCTTC. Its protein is CATSRDLTRNEQFF.

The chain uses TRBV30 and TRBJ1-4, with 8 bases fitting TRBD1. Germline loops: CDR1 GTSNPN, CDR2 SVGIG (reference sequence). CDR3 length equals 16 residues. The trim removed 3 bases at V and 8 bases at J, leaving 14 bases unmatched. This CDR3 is CAWRPLRQGAREKLFF. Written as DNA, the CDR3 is TGTGCCTGGAGACCATTAAGGCAGGGGGCGAGGGAAAAACTGTTTTTT.

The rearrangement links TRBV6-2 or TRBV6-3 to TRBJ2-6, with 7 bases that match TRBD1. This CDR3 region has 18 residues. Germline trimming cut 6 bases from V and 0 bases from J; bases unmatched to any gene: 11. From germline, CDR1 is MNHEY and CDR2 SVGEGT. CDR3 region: CASSPPRTGSSGANVLTF. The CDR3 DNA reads TGTGCCAGCAGCCCTCCTCGGACAGGAAGCTCTGGGGCCAACGTCCTGACTTTC.

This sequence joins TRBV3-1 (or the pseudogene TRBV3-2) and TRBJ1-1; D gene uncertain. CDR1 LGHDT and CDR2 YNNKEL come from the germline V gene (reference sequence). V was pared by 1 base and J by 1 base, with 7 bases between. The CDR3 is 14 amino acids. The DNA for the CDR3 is TGTGCCAGCAGCCAAGTTGCCGGGAACACTGAAGCTTTCTTT. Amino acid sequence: CASSQVAGNTEAFF.

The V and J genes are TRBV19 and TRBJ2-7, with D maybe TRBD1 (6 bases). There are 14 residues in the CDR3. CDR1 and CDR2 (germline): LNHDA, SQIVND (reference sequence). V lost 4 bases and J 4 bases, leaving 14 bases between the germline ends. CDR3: CASSKRTVPYEQYF. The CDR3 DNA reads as TGTGCCAGTAGTAAGAGGACAGTTCCATACGAGCAGTACTTC.

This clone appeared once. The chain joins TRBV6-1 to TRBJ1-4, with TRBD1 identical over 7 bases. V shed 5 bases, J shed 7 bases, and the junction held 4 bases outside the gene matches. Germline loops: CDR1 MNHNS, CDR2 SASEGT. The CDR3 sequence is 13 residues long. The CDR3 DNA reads TGTGCCAGCAGTAAGGGGGCGCGTGAAAAACTGTTTTTT. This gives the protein CASSKGAREKLFF.

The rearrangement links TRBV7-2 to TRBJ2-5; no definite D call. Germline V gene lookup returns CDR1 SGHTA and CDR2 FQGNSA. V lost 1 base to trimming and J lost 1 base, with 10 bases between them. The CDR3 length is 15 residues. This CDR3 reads CASSLGPTSQETQYF. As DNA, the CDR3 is TGTGCCAGCAGCTTAGGGCCGACATCCCAAGAGACCCAGTACTTC. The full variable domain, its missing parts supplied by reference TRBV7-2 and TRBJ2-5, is GAGVSQSPSNKVTEKGKDVELRCDPISGHTALYWYRQSLGQGLEFLIYFQGNSAPDKSGLPSDRFSAERTGGSVSTLTIQRTQQEDSAVYLCASSLGPTSQETQYFGPGTRLLVL.

The CDR3 coding sequence is TGTGCCAGCAGTTCACAGGGCTATGGCTACACCTTC. Encoded protein: CASSSQGYGYTF. The V call is TRBV27, the J call TRBJ1-2, with D perhaps matching TRBD1 (6 bases). From germline, CDR1 is MNHEY and CDR2 SMNVEV (reference sequence). The V end was cut by 4 bases, the J end by 4 bases, with 7 bases between. The CDR3 spans 12 residues.

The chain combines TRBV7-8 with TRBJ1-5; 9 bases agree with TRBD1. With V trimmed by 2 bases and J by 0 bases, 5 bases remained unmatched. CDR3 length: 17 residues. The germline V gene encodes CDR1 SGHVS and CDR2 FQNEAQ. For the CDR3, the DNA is TGTGCCAGCAGCTTATCCGGGACAGGGTATAGCAATCAGCCCCAGCATTTT. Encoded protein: CASSLSGTGYSNQPQHF.

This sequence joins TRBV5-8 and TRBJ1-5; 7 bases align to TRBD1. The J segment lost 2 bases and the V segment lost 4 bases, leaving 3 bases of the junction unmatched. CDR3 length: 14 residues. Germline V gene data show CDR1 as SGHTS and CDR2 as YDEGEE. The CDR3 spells CASSPGQGNQPQHF. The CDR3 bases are TGTGCCAGCAGCCCCGGACAGGGCAATCAGCCCCAGCATTTT.

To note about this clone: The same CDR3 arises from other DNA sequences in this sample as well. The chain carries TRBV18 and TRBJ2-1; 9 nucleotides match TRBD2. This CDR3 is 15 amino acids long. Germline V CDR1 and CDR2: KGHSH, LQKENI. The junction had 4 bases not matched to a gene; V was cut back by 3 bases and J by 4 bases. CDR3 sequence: CASSPGTSGYNEQFF. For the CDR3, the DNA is TGTGCCAGCTCACCGGGCACTAGCGGGTACAATGAGCAGTTCTTC.

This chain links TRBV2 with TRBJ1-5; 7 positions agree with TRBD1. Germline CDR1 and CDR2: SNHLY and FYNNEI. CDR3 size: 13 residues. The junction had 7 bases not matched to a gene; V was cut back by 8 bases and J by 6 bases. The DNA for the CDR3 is TGTGCCAGCTGGACAGGCGGAGGTCAGCCCCAGCATTTT. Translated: CASWTGGGQPQHF.

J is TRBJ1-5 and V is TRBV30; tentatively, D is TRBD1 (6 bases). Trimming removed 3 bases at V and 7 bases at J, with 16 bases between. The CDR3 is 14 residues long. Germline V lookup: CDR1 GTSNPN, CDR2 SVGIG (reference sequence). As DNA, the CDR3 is TGTGCCTGGAGCCAACAGGGTTTCGGCCAGCCCCAGCATTTT. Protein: CAWSQQGFGQPQHF.

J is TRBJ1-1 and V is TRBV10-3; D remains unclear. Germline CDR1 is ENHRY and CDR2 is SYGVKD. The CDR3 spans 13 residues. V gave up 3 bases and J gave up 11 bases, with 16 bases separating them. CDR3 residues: CAISESRGVTAFF. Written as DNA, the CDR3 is TGTGCCATCAGTGAAAGTCGTGGCGTGACTGCTTTCTTT.

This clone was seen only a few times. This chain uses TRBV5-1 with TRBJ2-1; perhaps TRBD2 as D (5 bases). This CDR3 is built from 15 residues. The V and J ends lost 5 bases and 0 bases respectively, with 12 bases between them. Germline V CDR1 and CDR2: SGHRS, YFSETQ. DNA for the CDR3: TGCGCCAGCAGGTCCCGGGAAAGCTCCTACAATGAGCAGTTCTTC. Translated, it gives CASRSRESSYNEQFF. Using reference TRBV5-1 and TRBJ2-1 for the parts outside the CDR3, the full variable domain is KAGVTQTPRYLIKTRGQQVTLSCSPISGHRSVSWYQQTPGQGLQFLFEYFSETQRNKGNFPGRFSGRQFSNSRSEMNVSTLELGDSALYLCASRSRESSYNEQFFGPGTRLTVL.

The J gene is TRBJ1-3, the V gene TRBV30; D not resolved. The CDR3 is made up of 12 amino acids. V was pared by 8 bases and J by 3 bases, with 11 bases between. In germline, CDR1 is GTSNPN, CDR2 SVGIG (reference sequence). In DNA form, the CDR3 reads TGTGCCACCCAGCCGGGTGGAAACACCATATATTTT. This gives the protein CATQPGGNTIYF.